This T cell receptor beta chain was retrieved from a study of cytomegalovirus exposure and HLA in healthy donors. PCR primers comprised 60 Vbeta and 13 Jbeta primers. Repertoires were generated with immunoSEQ multiplex PCR, while TCRdb's copy carries only in-frame clones and drops some. The data contain about 100,000 clones, around four fifths of them singletons. Study results and limitations: Rates of TCR association differed by HLA locus in a later analysis, with DRB1 highest and HLA-C lowest. There were some public TCRs occurring in many donors, but most TCR sequences were rare. TCR beta sequences reportedly predicted most subjects' HLA-A and HLA-B alleles accurately. An Asian-associated ancestry cluster reportedly showed fewer N-insertions than the roughly 700-donor mean in a later analysis.

V dropped 6 bases and J dropped 1; count of bases not matched to a gene: 5. CDR1 and CDR2 from the germline V gene are LNHDA and SQIVND (reference sequence). This CDR3 has 15 amino acids. With regard to this clone: Its antigen is still unknown.

The TCR sequence derives from a woman in her sixties or seventies in good health and CMV-seronegative. V is TRBV19 and J is TRBJ1-1; 10 bases align to TRBD1. Sequencing was performed on PBMCs. CDR3 sequence: CASSGQGGKNTEAFF. The CDR3 DNA reads TGTGCCAGTAGCGGACAGGGGGGAAAGAACACTGAAGCTTTCTTT.